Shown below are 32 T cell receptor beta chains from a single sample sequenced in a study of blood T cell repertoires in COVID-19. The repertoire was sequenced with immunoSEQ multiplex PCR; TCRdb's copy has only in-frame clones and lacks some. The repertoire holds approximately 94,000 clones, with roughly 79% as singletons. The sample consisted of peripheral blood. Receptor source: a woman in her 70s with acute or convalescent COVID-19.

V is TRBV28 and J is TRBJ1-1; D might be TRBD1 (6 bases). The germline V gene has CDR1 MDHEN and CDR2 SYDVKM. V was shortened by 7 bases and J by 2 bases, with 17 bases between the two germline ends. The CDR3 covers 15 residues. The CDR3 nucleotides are TGTGCCAGCAAGGGGGTTGGGGAGGGCAACACTGAAGCTTTCTTT. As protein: CASKGVGEGNTEAFF.

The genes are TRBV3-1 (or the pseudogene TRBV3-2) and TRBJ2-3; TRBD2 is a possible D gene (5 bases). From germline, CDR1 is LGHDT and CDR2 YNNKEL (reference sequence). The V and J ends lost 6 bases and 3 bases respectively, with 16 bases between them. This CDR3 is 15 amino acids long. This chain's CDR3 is CASSGLLRGTDTQYF. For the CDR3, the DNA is TGTGCCAGCAGTGGACTCCTAAGAGGGACAGATACGCAGTATTTT.

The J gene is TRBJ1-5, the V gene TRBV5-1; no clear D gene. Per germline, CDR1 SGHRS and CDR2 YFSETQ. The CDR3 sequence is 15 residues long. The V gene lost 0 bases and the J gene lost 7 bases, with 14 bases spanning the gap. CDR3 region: CASSLEPLSGQPQHF. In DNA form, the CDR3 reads TGCGCCAGCAGCTTGGAACCCCTCTCGGGGCAGCCCCAGCATTTT.

This CDR3 reads CASSEDRDDEQYF. As DNA, the CDR3 is TGCGCCAGCAGTGAGGACAGGGACGACGAGCAGTACTTC. The chain couples TRBV10-1 to TRBJ2-7; the match to TRBD1 covers 7 bases. V gave up 2 bases and J gave up 5 bases; unmatched junction bases: 3. Per germline, CDR1 WNHNN and CDR2 SYGVQD (reference sequence). The CDR3 length is 13 residues.

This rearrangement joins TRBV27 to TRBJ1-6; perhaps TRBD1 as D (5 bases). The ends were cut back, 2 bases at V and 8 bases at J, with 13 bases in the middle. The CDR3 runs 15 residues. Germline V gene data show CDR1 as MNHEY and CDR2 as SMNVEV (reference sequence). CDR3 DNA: TGTGCCAGCAGTTTAGTAGGTTTCAGGGATTCACCCCTCCACTTT. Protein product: CASSLVGFRDSPLHF.

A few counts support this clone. DNA for the CDR3: TGTGCCAGCAGTCGGGACAGCTCCTACAATGAGCAGTTCTTC. Translation: CASSRDSSYNEQFF. The chain uses TRBV6-5 and TRBJ2-1; 7 positions match TRBD1. With 5 bases clipped from V and 0 bases from J, the junction kept 1 base outside the gene matches. The CDR3 runs 14 residues. The germline CDR1 and CDR2 sequences are MNHEY and SVGAGI.

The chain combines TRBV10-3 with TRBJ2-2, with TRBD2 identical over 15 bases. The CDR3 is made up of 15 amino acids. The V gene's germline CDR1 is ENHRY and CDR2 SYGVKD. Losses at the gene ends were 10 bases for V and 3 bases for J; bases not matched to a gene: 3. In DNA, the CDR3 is TGTGCCACCCGGACTAGCGGGGGGGACACCGGGGAGCTGTTTTTT. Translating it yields CATRTSGGDTGELFF.

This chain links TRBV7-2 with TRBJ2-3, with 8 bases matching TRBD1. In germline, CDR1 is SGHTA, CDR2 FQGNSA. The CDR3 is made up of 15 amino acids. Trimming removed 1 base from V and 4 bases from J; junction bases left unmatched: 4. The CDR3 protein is CASSLGTGFSDTQYF. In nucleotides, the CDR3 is TGTGCCAGCAGCTTAGGGACAGGGTTTTCAGATACGCAGTATTTT.

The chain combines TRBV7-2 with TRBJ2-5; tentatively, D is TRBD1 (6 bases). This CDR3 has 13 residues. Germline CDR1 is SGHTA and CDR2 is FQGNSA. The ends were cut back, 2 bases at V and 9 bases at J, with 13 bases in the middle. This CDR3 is CASSLSYRDAQYF. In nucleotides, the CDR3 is TGTGCCAGCAGCTTAAGCTACAGGGACGCCCAGTACTTC.

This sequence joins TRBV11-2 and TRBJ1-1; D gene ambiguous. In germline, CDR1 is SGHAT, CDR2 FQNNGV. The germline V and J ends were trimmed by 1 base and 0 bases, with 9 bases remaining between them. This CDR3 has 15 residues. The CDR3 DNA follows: TGTGCCAGCAGCTTAGGAGCAGGTTTGAACACTGAAGCTTTCTTT. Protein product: CASSLGAGLNTEAFF.

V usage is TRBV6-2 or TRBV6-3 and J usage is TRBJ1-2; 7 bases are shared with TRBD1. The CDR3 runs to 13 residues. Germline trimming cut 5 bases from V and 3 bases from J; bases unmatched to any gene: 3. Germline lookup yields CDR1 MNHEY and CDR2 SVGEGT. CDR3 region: CASSRQGDYGYTF. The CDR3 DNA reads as TGTGCCAGCAGTCGACAGGGAGACTATGGCTACACCTTC.

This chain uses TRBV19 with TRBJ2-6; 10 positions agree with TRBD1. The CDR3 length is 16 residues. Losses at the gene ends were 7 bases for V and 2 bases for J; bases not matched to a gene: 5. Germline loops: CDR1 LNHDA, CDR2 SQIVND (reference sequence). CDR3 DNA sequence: TGTGCCAGTATCCCGACAGGGGGCCCTGGGGCCAACGTCCTGACTTTC. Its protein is CASIPTGGPGANVLTF.

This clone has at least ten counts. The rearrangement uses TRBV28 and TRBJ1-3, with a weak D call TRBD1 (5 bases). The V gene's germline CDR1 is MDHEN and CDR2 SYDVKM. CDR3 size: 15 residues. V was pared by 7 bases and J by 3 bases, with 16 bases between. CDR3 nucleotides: TGTGCCAGCATGTTAGGGGCTGTGGGTGGAAACACCATATATTTT. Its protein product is CASMLGAVGGNTIYF. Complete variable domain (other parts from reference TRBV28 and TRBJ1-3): DVKVTQSSRYLVKRTGEKVFLECVQDMDHENMFWYRQDPGLGLRLIYFSYDVKMKEKGDIPEGYSVSREKKERFSLILESASTNQTSMYLCASMLGAVGGNTIYFGEGSWLTVV.

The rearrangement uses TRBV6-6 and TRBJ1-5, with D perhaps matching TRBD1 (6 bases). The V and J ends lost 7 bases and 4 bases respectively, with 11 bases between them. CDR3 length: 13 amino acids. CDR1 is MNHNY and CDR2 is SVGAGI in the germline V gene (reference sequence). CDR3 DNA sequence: TGTGCCAGCACCTTCGGACAGAATCAGCCCCAGCATTTT. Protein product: CASTFGQNQPQHF.

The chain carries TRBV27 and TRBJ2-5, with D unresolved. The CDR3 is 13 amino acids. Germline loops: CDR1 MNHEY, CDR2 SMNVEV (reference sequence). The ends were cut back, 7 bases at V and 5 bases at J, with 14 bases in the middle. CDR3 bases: TGTGCCAGCAACCAAAAACTTTCGGAGACCCAGTACTTC. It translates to CASNQKLSETQYF.

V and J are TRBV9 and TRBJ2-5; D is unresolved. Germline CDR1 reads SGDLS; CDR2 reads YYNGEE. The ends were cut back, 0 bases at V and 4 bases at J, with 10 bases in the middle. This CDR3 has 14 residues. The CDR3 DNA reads TGTGCCAGCAGCGTAGTTCCAGGTGGAGAGACCCAGTACTTC. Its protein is CASSVVPGGETQYF. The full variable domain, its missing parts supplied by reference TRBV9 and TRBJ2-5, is DSGVTQTPKHLITATGQRVTLRCSPRSGDLSVYWYQQSLDQGLQFLIQYYNGEERAKGNILERFSAQQFPDLHSELNLSSLELGDSALYFCASSVVPGGETQYFGPGTRLLVL.

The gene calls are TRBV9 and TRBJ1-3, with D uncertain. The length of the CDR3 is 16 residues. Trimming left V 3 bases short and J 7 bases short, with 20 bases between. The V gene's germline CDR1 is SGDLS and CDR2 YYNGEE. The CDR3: CASSEPPGPLGNTIYF. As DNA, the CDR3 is TGTGCCAGCAGCGAGCCCCCAGGCCCTTTGGGTAACACCATATATTTT. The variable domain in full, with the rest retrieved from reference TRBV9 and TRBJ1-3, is DSGVTQTPKHLITATGQRVTLRCSPRSGDLSVYWYQQSLDQGLQFLIQYYNGEERAKGNILERFSAQQFPDLHSELNLSSLELGDSALYFCASSEPPGPLGNTIYFGEGSWLTVV.

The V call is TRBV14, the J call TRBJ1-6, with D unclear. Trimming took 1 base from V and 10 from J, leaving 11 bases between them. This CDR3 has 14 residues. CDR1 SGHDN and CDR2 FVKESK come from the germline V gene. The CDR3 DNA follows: TGTGCCAGCAGCCAAGCCCTAGGAGGCTCACCCCTCCACTTT. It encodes CASSQALGGSPLHF.

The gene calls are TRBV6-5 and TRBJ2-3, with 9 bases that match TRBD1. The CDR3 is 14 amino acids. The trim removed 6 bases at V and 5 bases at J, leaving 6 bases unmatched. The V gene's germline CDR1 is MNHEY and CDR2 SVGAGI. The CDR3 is CASSPGTGKDTQYF. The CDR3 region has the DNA TGTGCCAGCAGCCCCGGGACAGGGAAAGATACGCAGTATTTT.

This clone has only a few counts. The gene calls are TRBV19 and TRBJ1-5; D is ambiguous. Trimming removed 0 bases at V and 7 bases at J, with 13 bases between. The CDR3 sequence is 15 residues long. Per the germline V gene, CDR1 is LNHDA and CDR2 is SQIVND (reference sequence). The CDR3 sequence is CASSIDGRLGQPQHF. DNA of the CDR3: TGTGCCAGTAGTATAGATGGCAGGCTCGGACAGCCCCAGCATTTT.

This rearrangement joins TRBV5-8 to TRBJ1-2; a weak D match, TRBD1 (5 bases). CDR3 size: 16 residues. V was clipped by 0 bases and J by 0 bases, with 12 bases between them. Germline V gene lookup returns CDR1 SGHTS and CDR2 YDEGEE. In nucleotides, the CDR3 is TGTGCCAGCAGCTTGGATCAGGGCCAAGCTAACTATGGCTACACCTTC. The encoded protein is CASSLDQGQANYGYTF.

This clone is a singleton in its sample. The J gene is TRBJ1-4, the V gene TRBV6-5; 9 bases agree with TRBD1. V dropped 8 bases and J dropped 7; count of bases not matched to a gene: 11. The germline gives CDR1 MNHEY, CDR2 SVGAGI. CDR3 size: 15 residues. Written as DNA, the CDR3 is TGTGCCAGCGCTAAACAGGGGGCGCGCATTGAAAAACTGTTTTTT. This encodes CASAKQGARIEKLFF.

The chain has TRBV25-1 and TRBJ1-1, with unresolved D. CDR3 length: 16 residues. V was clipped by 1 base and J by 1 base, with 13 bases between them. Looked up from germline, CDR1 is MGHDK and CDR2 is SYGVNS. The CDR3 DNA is TGTGCCAGCAGTGAATCGGGAAAGGGTAAGAACACTGAAGCTTTCTTT. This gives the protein CASSESGKGKNTEAFF.

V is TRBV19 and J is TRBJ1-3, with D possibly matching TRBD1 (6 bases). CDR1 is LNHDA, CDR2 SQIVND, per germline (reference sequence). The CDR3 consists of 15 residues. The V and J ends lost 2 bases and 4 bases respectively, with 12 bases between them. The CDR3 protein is CASSIPRGGGNTIYF. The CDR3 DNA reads TGTGCCAGTAGTATACCCAGGGGTGGCGGAAACACCATATATTTT.

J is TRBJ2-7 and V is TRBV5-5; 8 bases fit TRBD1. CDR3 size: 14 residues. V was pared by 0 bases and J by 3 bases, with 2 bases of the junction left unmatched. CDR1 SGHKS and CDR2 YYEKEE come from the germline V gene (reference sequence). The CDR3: CASSLEQGGYEQYV. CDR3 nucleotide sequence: TGTGCCAGCAGCTTGGAACAGGGGGGCTACGAGCAGTACGTC.

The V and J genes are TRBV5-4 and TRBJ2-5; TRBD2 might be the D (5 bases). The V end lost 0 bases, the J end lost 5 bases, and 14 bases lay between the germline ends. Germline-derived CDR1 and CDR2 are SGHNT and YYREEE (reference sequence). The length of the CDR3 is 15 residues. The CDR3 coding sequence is TGTGCCAGCAGCTTGGGAGGGTCCTCGGCCGAGACCCAGTACTTC. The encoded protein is CASSLGGSSAETQYF.

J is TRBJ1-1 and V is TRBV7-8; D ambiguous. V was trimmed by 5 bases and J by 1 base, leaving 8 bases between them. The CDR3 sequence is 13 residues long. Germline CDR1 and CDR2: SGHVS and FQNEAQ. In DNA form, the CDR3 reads TGTGCCAGCAGCGCTCGAGCGAACACTGAAGCTTTCTTT. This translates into CASSARANTEAFF.

In nucleotides, the CDR3 is TGTGCCAGCAGCCCAGCTTCCGGGACAGGGGGCTCAGATACGCAGTATTTT. Encoded protein: CASSPASGTGGSDTQYF. The chain has TRBV7-2 and TRBJ2-3; 12 bases are shared with TRBD1. J gave up 4 bases and V 5 bases, and 10 bases lay outside the gene matches. This CDR3 has 17 residues. Germline loops: CDR1 SGHTA, CDR2 FQGNSA.

The CDR3 is CASSHVQNKAQENTEAFF. CDR3 bases: TGCGCCAGCAGTCACGTCCAAAATAAGGCCCAGGAGAACACTGAAGCTTTCTTT. This rearrangement joins TRBV23-1 to TRBJ1-1, with D hard to call. TRBV23-1 is an open reading frame whose function is uncertain. The CDR3 totals 18 residues. Trimming took off 3 bases at V and 1 base at J, with 21 bases between the two ends.

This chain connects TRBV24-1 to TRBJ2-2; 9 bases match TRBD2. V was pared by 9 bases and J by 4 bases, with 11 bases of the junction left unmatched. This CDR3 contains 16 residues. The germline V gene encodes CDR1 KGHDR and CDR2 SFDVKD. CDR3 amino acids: CATCPGPAGGTGELFF. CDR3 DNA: TGTGCCACCTGTCCTGGCCCAGCGGGGGGCACCGGGGAGCTGTTTTTT.

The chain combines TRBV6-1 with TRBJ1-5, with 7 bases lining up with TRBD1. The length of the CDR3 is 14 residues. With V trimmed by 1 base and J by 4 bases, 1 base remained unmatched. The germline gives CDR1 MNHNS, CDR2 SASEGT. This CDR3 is CASSEGQGNQPQHF. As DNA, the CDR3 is TGTGCCAGCAGTGAAGGACAGGGAAATCAGCCCCAGCATTTT.

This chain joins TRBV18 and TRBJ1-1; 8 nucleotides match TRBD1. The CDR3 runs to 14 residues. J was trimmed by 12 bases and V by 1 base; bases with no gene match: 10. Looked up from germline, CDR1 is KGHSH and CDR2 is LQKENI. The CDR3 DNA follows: TGTGCCAGCTCACCACGGGATCAGGGGGCCGAGTCTTTCTTT. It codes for CASSPRDQGAESFF.